The T cell receptor beta chain under discussion was sequenced for a study of blood T cell repertoires in COVID-19 (dated by TCRdb to 2020 to 2021). As for the study more broadly: Collaborator samples came from the United States, Italy and Spain and covered acute and convalescent phases of COVID-19. Nearly every sample came with metadata listing a de-identified subject ID, COVID-19 status, age in years and sex. Where available, HLA class I and class II types were obtained from metadata supplied by the sample provider rather than from assay-based typing. The samples were drawn from two sources: the first 160 participants of the ongoing ImmuneRACE study, and over 950 subjects contributed by 6 global collaborators. The repertoires were released in a freely available public database meant as a resource for research on the immune response to SARS-CoV-2. Deeply sampled blood TCRbeta repertoires from subjects exposed to, actively infected with, or recovered from COVID-19 were included in the dataset. The material from the prospective study consisted of cDNA or gDNA derived from T cells, B-cell-depleted T cells, or PBMCs. The full study reports these points: The amount of clinical and demographic metadata varied by source and participant and was provided uncurated.

TCRbeta CDR3 regions were amplified from genomic DNA using the immunoSEQ Assay, a bias-controlled multiplex PCR. On the authors' methods: The number of nucleated cells in each sample was estimated by amplification of reference gene primers within the assay. To quantify the absolute abundance of each unique TCRbeta CDR3 rearrangement, sequence reads were collapsed and filtered. For each sample, productive Simpson clonality was calculated by taking the square root of Simpson's diversity index across productive rearrangements. TCRdb provides this immuneACCESS table in a form limited to in-frame rearrangements. Some clones are lacking; in checked studies, under half of them reflect an unresolved V gene, and why the rest are absent is not known. Clonal size and the V and J genes are those of that table, whereas D and trimming came from the DNA. The sample contains more than 200,000 clones, more than 75% of them found a single time. Of the sample, under 14% falls within the top ten clones.

As for this clone: Its specific antigen is unknown. The record has no base qualities; no much larger clone is one base away.

Via the germline V gene (reference sequence), CDR1 is SGHKS and CDR2 YYEKEE. V gives up 4 bases and J gives up 10 bases, and the segment between their germline ends measures 12 bases. Including cysteine and phenylalanine, the CDR3 has 11 amino acids. CDR3 DNA only is kept here, 33 bases in frame from base 1. One collaborating source in Seattle enrolled patients while the patients were actively infected and followed the patients over time throughout the course of disease. Whole blood was collected in K2EDTA tubes by collaborating institutions according to the institutions' own protocols. Collaborator samples were shipped for TCRbeta analysis as frozen whole blood, isolated PBMCs, or DNA extracted from either sample type.

Sequenced input: peripheral blood. This clonotype was obtained from a man over 45 with COVID-19, enrolled during active disease. The chain couples TRBV5-5 to TRBJ2-7; TRBD1 might be the D gene, on 5 matching bases. CDR3 region: CASSPAGQQYF. The nucleotide sequence is TGTGCCAGCAGCCCCGCAGGACAACAGTACTTC. This CDR3, with the reference TRBV5-5 and TRBJ2-7 proteins standing in past its ends, gives the full variable domain DAGVTQSPTHLIKTRGQQVTLRCSPISGHKSVSWYQQVLGQGPQFIFQYYEKEERGRGNFPDRFSARQFPNYSSELNVNALLLGDSALYLCASSPAGQQYFGPGTRLTVT.